The 10 T cell receptor beta chains given below trace back to one sample, sequenced in a study of blood T cell repertoires in COVID-19. Sequencing used immunoSEQ multiplex PCR; TCRdb keeps in-frame clones, though not all of them. The top ten clones hold approximately 9.9% of a sample with 300,000 to 350,000 clones, about 87% of them seen once. The specimen sequenced was peripheral blood. Receptors were obtained from a man aged 25 to 40 with COVID-19, enrolled during active disease.

The CDR3 loop reads CASSLWAEATDTQYF. The CDR3 DNA sequence: TGTGCCAGCAGCTTATGGGCGGAGGCAACAGATACGCAGTATTTT. The chain couples TRBV7-3 to TRBJ2-3, with D possibly matching TRBD2 (5 bases). In germline, CDR1 is SGHTA, CDR2 FQGTGA. Trimming left V 2 bases short and J 3 bases short, with 12 bases between. The CDR3 spans 15 residues.

The table lists this clone with many counts. The gene calls are TRBV19 and TRBJ2-5; maybe TRBD1 (5 bases). CDR3 length: 14 amino acids. Germline CDR1 is LNHDA and CDR2 is SQIVND (reference sequence). Trimming left V 5 bases short and J 5 bases short, with 15 bases between. The DNA for the CDR3 is TGTGCCAGTAGTCGAGGTAGGGGAATCGAGACCCAGTACTTC. As protein: CASSRGRGIETQYF.

The chain is built from TRBV5-1 and TRBJ1-1; D not certain. The ends were cut back, 0 bases at V and 0 bases at J, with 6 bases in the middle. This CDR3 spans 14 amino acids. In germline, CDR1 is SGHRS, CDR2 YFSETQ. CDR3 nucleotides: TGCGCCAGCAGCTTGGGACATATGAACACTGAAGCTTTCTTT. This encodes CASSLGHMNTEAFF.

The J gene is TRBJ2-7, the V gene TRBV2; possibly TRBD1 for D (5 bases). CDR1 is SNHLY and CDR2 is FYNNEI in the germline V gene. Trimming pared 3 bases from V and 4 bases from J, leaving 16 bases between. The CDR3 is 15 amino acids. CDR3 region: CASSDPTGDRYEQYF. The CDR3 nucleotides read TGTGCCAGCAGTGATCCTACCGGAGACAGATACGAGCAGTACTTC.

This clone was observed at least ten times. The chain combines TRBV6-5 with TRBJ1-1; D unresolved. V dropped 5 bases and J dropped 7 bases, with 17 bases sitting between them. The germline gives CDR1 MNHEY, CDR2 SVGAGI. There are 14 residues in the CDR3. CDR3 protein: CASSLPGLRYEAFF. In nucleotides, the CDR3 is TGTGCCAGCAGTCTCCCGGGATTACGTTATGAAGCTTTCTTT.

The chain carries TRBV9 and TRBJ1-2; D gene uncertain. V lost 1 base and J lost 3, with 16 bases in between. This CDR3 spans 16 amino acids. Germline V CDR1 and CDR2: SGDLS, YYNGEE. The CDR3 reads CASSVYQVEVDYGYTF. The DNA for the CDR3 is TGTGCCAGCAGCGTATACCAGGTAGAAGTAGACTATGGCTACACCTTC.

V gene TRBV12-3 or TRBV12-4 combines with J gene TRBJ1-2, with D maybe TRBD1 (6 bases). Between the trimmed V and J ends, which lost 5 bases and 4 bases, there was a span of 11 bases. The CDR3 spans 13 residues. The CDR3 is CASSVDSPYGYTF. The CDR3 DNA reads as TGTGCCAGCAGTGTGGACAGCCCCTATGGCTACACCTTC.

The chain is built from TRBV15 and TRBJ1-4, with TRBD1 matching over 9 bases. Trimming took 5 bases from V and 5 from J; bases not matched to a gene: 9. CDR3 length equals 16 residues. Germline assignment: CDR1 LNHNV and CDR2 YYDKDF (reference sequence). This CDR3 is CATSERPGTGNEKLFF. The CDR3 nucleotides are TGTGCCACCAGCGAACGACCCGGGACAGGGAATGAAAAACTGTTTTTT.

For this clone: Other DNA sequences in the sample encode the same CDR3. The gene calls are TRBV7-2 and TRBJ1-1; a weak D match, TRBD1 (5 bases). The V gene lost 3 bases and the J gene lost 2 bases, with 7 bases spanning the gap. Germline V gene data show CDR1 as SGHTA and CDR2 as FQGNSA. This CDR3 region has 13 residues. CDR3 sequence: CASSFQGNTEAFF. CDR3 DNA: TGTGCCAGCAGCTTTCAGGGTAACACTGAAGCTTTCTTT.

The chain employs TRBV5-1 and TRBJ2-3; D not resolved. V was cut by 4 bases and J by 4 bases, with 7 bases left in between. Germline lookup yields CDR1 SGHRS and CDR2 YFSETQ. CDR3 size: 12 residues. The CDR3 protein is CASSLTPDTQYF. In DNA, the CDR3 is TGCGCCAGCAGCCTGACTCCAGATACGCAGTATTTT.